This paragraph reports one TCR beta chain. The data originate from a study of T cell changes during pregnancy in multiple sclerosis. Using immunoSEQ multiplex PCR, the repertoire was profiled, and TCRdb retains in-frame clones only, with some absent. Among around 130,000 clones listed, roughly 92% were seen once. Trimming cost V 5 bases and J 0 bases, with 15 bases left between them. The CDR3 length is 16 residues. Germline values: CDR1 SGHRS, CDR2 YFSETQ. The sequencing used peripheral blood, collected before pregnancy. The V and J genes are TRBV5-1 and TRBJ1-5, with TRBD1 as a possible D gene (5 bases). The source is a female donor with multiple sclerosis, enrolled in a pregnancy study. CDR3 DNA: TGCGCCAGCAGGAAAGACGTAGGGGATAGCAATCAGCCCCAGCATTTT. As protein: CASRKDVGDSNQPQHF.